This T cell receptor beta chain came from a study of T cells in Graves' hyperthyroidism and ophthalmopathy. General study results and limits: The model identified upcoming ophthalmopathy a median approximately seven months ahead of onset.

RNA transcripts yielded amplified TCR beta CDR3 regions. TCR CDR3 regions were first amplified by RT-PCR with HTBI primers. TCRdb reanalysed the multiplex PCR reads using MiXCR and keeps one entry per CDR3 protein. The repertoire includes about 400,000 distinct CDR3 sequences, roughly 15% of them detected once, and roughly 19% sits in the top ten. V was clipped by 6 bases and J by 3 bases, with 15 bases between them. The CDR3 consists of 13 residues. The germline CDR1 and CDR2 sequences are DFQATT and SNEGSKA (reference sequence). Comments on this clonotype: The antigen is undetermined. One base away lies a much larger clone, so this may be a sequencing read error.

This rearrangement joins TRBV20-1 to TRBJ2-7; D might be TRBD1 or TRBD2, each matching 5 bases. This TCR was sampled from a woman aged 60-70 years with Graves' ophthalmopathy. The sequencing input was blood. Here the CDR3 reads CSAGRAGSYEQYF. The CDR3 coding sequence is TGCAGTGCCGGAAGGGCAGGGAGCTACGAGCAGTACTTC.